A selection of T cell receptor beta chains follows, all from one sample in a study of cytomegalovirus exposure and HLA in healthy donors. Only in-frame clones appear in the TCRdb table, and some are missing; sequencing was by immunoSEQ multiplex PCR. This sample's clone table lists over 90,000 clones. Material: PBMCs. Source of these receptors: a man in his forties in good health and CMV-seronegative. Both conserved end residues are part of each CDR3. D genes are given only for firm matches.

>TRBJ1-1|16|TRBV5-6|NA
CASSLEAGRSNTEAFF
TGTGCCAGCAGCTTGGAGGCGGGACGCTCGAACACTGAAGCTTTCTTT
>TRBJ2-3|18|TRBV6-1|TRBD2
CASSEIPLAGGGTDTQYF
TGTGCCAGCAGTGAAATCCCCCTAGCGGGGGGTGGGACAGATACGCAGTATTTT
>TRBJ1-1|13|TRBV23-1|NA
CASSRQGGTEAFF
TGCGCCAGCAGTCGGCAGGGAGGAACTGAAGCTTTCTTT
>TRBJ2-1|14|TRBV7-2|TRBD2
CASSPPPGGNEQFF
TGTGCCAGCAGCCCCCCCCCGGGGGGCAATGAGCAGTTCTTC
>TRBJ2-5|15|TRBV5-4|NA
CASNFGGARRETQYF
TGTGCCAGCAACTTCGGGGGAGCGAGGCGAGAGACCCAGTACTTC
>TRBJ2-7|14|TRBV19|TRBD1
CASTPTGSSYEQYF
TGTGCCAGTACCCCGACAGGGAGCTCCTACGAGCAGTACTTC
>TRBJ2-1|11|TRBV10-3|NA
CAIRLATEQFF
TGTGCCATCAGGCTAGCTACAGAGCAGTTCTTC
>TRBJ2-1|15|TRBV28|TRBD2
CASTLTSGRNNEQFF
TGTGCCAGCACACTGACTAGCGGGAGGAACAATGAGCAGTTCTTC
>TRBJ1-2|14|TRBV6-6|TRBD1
CASSGDSPSYGYTF
TGTGCCAGCAGCGGGGACAGTCCCAGCTATGGCTACACCTTC
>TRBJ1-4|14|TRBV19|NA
CASRAGRSNEKLFF
TGTGCCAGTAGGGCAGGGAGGAGTAATGAAAAACTGTTTTTT
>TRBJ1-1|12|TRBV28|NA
CASSSGNTEAFF
TGTGCCAGCAGTTCAGGTAACACTGAAGCTTTCTTT
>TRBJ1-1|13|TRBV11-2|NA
CASSRQGNTEAFF
TGTGCCAGCAGCCGGCAGGGGAACACTGAAGCTTTCTTT
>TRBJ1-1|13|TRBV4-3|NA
CASSRKQDTEAFF
TGCGCCAGCAGCCGTAAACAGGACACTGAAGCTTTCTTT
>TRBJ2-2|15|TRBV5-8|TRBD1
CASSRRGPVTGELFF
TGTGCCAGCAGCCGCAGGGGGCCGGTCACCGGGGAGCTGTTTTTT
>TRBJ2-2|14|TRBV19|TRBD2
CASRGLAETGELFF
TGTGCCAGTCGGGGACTAGCGGAGACCGGGGAGCTGTTTTTT
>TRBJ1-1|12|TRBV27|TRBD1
CASRPTGGEAFF
TGTGCCAGCAGGCCCACAGGGGGCGAAGCTTTCTTT
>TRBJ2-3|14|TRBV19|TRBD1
CASIGDRGPYTQYF
TGTGCCAGTATTGGGGACAGGGGGCCATATACGCAGTATTTT
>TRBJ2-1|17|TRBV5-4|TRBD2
CASSLASGTSGKGEQFF
TGTGCCAGCAGCTTGGCCTCCGGGACTAGCGGGAAAGGTGAGCAGTTCTTC
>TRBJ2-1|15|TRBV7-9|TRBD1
CASSRTGPPYNEQFF
TGTGCCAGCAGCCGGACAGGGCCCCCTTACAATGAGCAGTTCTTC
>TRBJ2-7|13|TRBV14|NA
CASSQALGGEQYF
TGTGCCAGCAGCCAAGCACTAGGTGGCGAGCAGTACTTC
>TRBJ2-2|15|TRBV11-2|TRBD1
CASRQGATNTGELFF
TGTGCCAGCAGACAGGGGGCCACGAACACCGGGGAGCTGTTTTTT
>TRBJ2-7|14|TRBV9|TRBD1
CASSVQGAGYEQYF
TGTGCCAGCAGCGTCCAGGGGGCGGGCTACGAGCAGTACTTC
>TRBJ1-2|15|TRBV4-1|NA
CASSQVYAQGGGYTF
TGCGCCAGCAGCCAAGTTTATGCCCAGGGTGGTGGCTACACCTTC
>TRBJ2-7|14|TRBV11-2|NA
CASSLEAGFDEQYF
TGTGCCAGCAGCTTAGAGGCAGGGTTTGACGAGCAGTACTTC
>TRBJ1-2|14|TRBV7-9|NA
CASSLARKDYGYTF
TGTGCCAGCAGCTTAGCCAGGAAAGACTATGGCTACACCTTC
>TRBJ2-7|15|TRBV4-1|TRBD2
CASSQGRGGSYEQYF
TGCGCCAGCAGCCAAGGGCGGGGGGGATCCTACGAGCAGTACTTC
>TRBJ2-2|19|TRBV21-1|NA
CASSTKTLTGTLYTGELFF
TGTGCCAGCAGCACAAAGACCTTAACCGGGACTTTATACACCGGGGAGCTGTTTTTT
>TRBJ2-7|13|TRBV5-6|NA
CASSLVGPDEQYF
TGTGCCAGCAGCTTGGTGGGGCCCGACGAGCAGTACTTC
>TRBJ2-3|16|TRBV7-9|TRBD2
CASSHGLAGDVDTQYF
TGTGCCAGCAGCCACGGACTAGCGGGGGATGTAGATACGCAGTATTTT
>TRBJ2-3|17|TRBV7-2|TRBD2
CASSRGVAGGSTDTQYF
TGTGCCAGCAGCCGAGGGGTAGCGGGAGGGAGCACAGATACGCAGTATTTT
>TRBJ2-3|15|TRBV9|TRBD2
CASSVTGRGTDTQYF
TGTGCCAGCAGCGTCACCGGGAGGGGCACAGATACGCAGTATTTT
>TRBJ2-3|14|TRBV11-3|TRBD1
CASSPGQGTDTQYF
TGTGCCAGCAGCCCGGGACAGGGAACAGATACGCAGTATTTT
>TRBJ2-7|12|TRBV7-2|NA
CASSLPKREQYF
TGTGCCAGCAGTTTACCCAAGAGGGAGCAGTACTTC
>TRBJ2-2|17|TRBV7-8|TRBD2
CASSLGGSGRNTGELFF
TGTGCCAGCAGCTTAGGCGGTAGCGGGAGGAACACCGGGGAGCTGTTTTTT
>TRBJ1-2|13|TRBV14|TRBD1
CASSFRGNYGYTF
TGTGCCAGCAGCTTCAGGGGGAACTATGGCTACACCTTC
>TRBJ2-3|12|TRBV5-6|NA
CASSFSTVTQYF
TGTGCCAGCAGCTTCTCCACGGTGACGCAGTATTTT
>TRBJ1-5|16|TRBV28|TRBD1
CASSLFGTGGGQPQHF
TGTGCCAGCAGTTTATTCGGGACAGGGGGAGGGCAGCCCCAGCATTTT
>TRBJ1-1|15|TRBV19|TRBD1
CASSITGTGNTEAFF
TGTGCCAGTAGTATAACTGGGACAGGGAACACTGAAGCTTTCTTT
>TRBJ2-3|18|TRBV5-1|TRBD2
CASSREVLAGGDTDTQYF
TGCGCCAGCAGCCGCGAAGTCCTAGCGGGAGGGGACACAGATACGCAGTATTTT
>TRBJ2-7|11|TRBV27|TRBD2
CASSQGLAVSF
TGTGCCAGCAGCCAGGGACTAGCGGTCTCCTTC
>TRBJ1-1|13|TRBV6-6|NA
CASTLGLSTEAFF
TGTGCCAGCACCCTGGGGCTGAGCACTGAAGCTTTCTTT
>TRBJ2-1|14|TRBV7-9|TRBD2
CASSILAGGGEQFF
TGTGCCAGCAGCATACTAGCGGGAGGGGGCGAGCAGTTCTTC
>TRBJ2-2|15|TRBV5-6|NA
CASSLTGSNTGELFF
TGTGCCAGCAGCTTGACAGGGTCGAACACCGGGGAGCTGTTTTTT
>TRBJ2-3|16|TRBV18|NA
CASSPESRGGVDTQYF
TGTGCCAGCTCACCGGAGAGCAGGGGCGGCGTAGATACGCAGTATTTT
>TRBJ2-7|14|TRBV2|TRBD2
CASSERAGGGEQYF
TGTGCCAGCAGTGAAAGAGCGGGAGGTGGTGAGCAGTACTTC
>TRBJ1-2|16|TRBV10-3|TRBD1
CAIRPTGTGAVGGYTF
TGTGCCATCAGACCTACCGGGACAGGGGCCGTTGGTGGCTACACCTTC
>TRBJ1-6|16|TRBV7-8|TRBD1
CASSLASTGGVSPLHF
TGTGCCAGCAGCTTAGCATCGACAGGGGGAGTTTCACCCCTCCACTTT
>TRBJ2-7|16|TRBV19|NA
CASSPPSGRGLYEQYF
TGTGCCAGTAGTCCCCCCTCAGGCAGGGGCCTCTACGAGCAGTACTTC
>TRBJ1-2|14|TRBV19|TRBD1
CASSAGTGIYGYTF
TGTGCCAGTAGTGCCGGGACAGGGATCTATGGCTACACCTTC
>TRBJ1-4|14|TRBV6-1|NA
CASSARPGNEKLFF
TGTGCCAGCAGTGCCAGACCGGGAAATGAAAAACTGTTTTTT
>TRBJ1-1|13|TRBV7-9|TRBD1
CASTQGAWTEAFF
TGTGCCAGCACTCAGGGGGCTTGGACTGAAGCTTTCTTT
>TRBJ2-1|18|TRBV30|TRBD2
CASEPGTSGRVAYNEQFF
TGTGCCTCCGAACCCGGGACTAGCGGGAGAGTGGCATACAATGAGCAGTTCTTC